The clone carrying this T cell receptor beta chain was recorded many times. Noted time point: sample taken at primary tumor resection. The donors, fewer than 90 patients with untreated early-stage non-small cell lung cancer, provided the samples. This record comes from a study of spatial heterogeneity in lung cancer. Each TCR cDNA molecule carried a unique molecular identifier. One entry per CDR3 protein results from TCRdb running MiXCR on the 5' RACE reads. The profile shows roughly 48,000 distinct CDR3 sequences, roughly 5.7% of them singletons. Trimming stripped 4 bases from V and 6 bases from J, with 7 bases between. The CDR3 loop spans 12 amino acids. The germline gives CDR1 SGDLS, CDR2 YYNGEE.

The TCR was taken from a male donor with early-stage non-small cell lung cancer. The source was PBMCs, collected at surgery. The chain has TRBV9 and TRBJ2-2, with a possible D match to TRBD2 (5 bases). CDR3 loop: CASSLLAGELFF. CDR3 nucleotide sequence: TGTGCCAGCAGCTTACTAGCCGGGGAGCTGTTTTTT.